A single sample is the source of the 23 T cell receptor beta chains below, sequenced in a study of cytomegalovirus exposure and HLA in healthy donors (dated by TCRdb to the late 2010s). Library creation used the immunoSEQ multiplex PCR assay. The multiplex PCR relied on a mix of 60 forward primers for TCR Vbeta segments and 13 reverse primers for TCR Jbeta segments. The table was pulled from immuneACCESS by TCRdb, which kept in-frame rearrangements only. Such tables lose some clones; where checked, under half of the loss comes from unresolved V genes, and the rest has no known cause. For this sample there are approximately 110,000 clones; under 85% appear just once. The ten largest clones take up 9.5% to 15% of the sample. The sequencing input was PBMCs. Receptors were obtained from a woman aged 40 to 50 in good health and CMV-seropositive.

V gene TRBV19 combines with J gene TRBJ2-4; D is perhaps TRBD1 (5 bases). This CDR3 is 12 amino acids long. V gave up 5 bases and J gave up 7 bases, with 9 bases separating them. The germline V gene encodes CDR1 LNHDA and CDR2 SQIVND (reference sequence). The CDR3 reads CASSVTDNIQYF. In DNA, the CDR3 is TGTGCCAGTAGTGTGACAGACAACATTCAGTACTTC.

This clone was seen ten or more times. The V and J genes are TRBV7-9 and TRBJ2-1; D is ambiguous. This CDR3 is built from 11 residues. The germline CDR1 and CDR2 sequences are SEHNR and FQNEAQ (reference sequence). V was cut by 3 bases and J by 7 bases, with 4 bases left in between. This chain's CDR3 is CASSLRNEQFF. CDR3 coding DNA: TGTGCCAGCAGCTTGAGGAATGAGCAGTTCTTC.

To note about this clone: Other DNA sequences in this specimen translate into the identical CDR3. The chain is built from TRBV6-5 and TRBJ2-7, with D maybe TRBD2 (6 bases). The CDR3 runs 14 residues. V was clipped by 0 bases and J by 3 bases, with 9 bases between them. CDR1 and CDR2 (germline): MNHEY, SVGAGI. CDR3 residues: CASSYSSGGYEQYF. CDR3 DNA sequence: TGTGCCAGCAGTTACTCTAGCGGAGGCTACGAGCAGTACTTC.

The chain couples TRBV5-1 to TRBJ2-2; 10 positions match TRBD2. Germline assignment: CDR1 SGHRS and CDR2 YFSETQ. Trimming cost V 2 bases and J 5 bases; bases outside gene matches: 6. The CDR3 is 16 residues long. CDR3 DNA sequence: TGCGCCAGCAGCTTTGCCCTAGCGGGAGTTACCGGGGAGCTGTTTTTT. Translating it yields CASSFALAGVTGELFF.

As DNA, the CDR3 is TGTGCCTGGAGCTTGGAACTGGGACAGGGGTCGCAGCCCCAGCATTTT. Its protein is CAWSLELGQGSQPQHF. This rearrangement joins TRBV30 to TRBJ1-5, with 10 nucleotides matching TRBD1. Germline lookup yields CDR1 GTSNPN and CDR2 SVGIG (reference sequence). The CDR3 is made up of 16 amino acids. The V and J ends lost 3 bases and 7 bases, in that order; junction bases with no gene match: 12.

As regards this clone: A junction boundary mismatches the germline segment, possibly from a read error. This chain uses TRBV7-9 with TRBJ1-4, with D tentatively TRBD1 (6 bases). Looked up from germline, CDR1 is SEHNR and CDR2 is FQNEAQ (reference sequence). The CDR3 runs 16 residues. CDR3 amino acids: CSSSVRQAATNEKLFF. In DNA, the CDR3 is TGTTCCAGCAGCGTGAGACAGGCCGCAACTAATGAAAAACTGTTTTTT.

This chain connects TRBV29-1 to TRBJ2-1; D uncertain. The CDR3 is 13 amino acids. Germline CDR1 reads SQVTM; CDR2 reads ANQGSEA. V lost 7 bases, J lost 0 bases, and 10 bases lay in between. The CDR3 region is CSASLSSYNEQFF. CDR3 sequence (DNA): TGCAGCGCTTCTTTGAGCTCCTACAATGAGCAGTTCTTC.

The CDR3 nucleotides are TGTGCCAGCAGTGCCCCCCCGGAGACCCAGTACTTC. It yields the protein CASSAPPETQYF. The chain uses TRBV2 and TRBJ2-5; D ambiguous. V lost 4 bases and J lost 5, with 8 bases in between. The germline V gene encodes CDR1 SNHLY and CDR2 FYNNEI. This CDR3 region has 12 residues.

V usage is TRBV7-9 and J usage is TRBJ2-1; TRBD2 matches at 7 bases. The CDR3 loop spans 16 amino acids. Losses at the gene ends were 3 bases for V and 5 bases for J; bases not matched to a gene: 10. Germline lookup yields CDR1 SEHNR and CDR2 FQNEAQ (reference sequence). The CDR3, as DNA: TGTGCCAGCAGCTTCAGACTAGCACGAGCCCACAATGAGCAGTTCTTC. The encoded protein is CASSFRLARAHNEQFF.

This clone showed up just a few times. The V call is TRBV5-1, the J call TRBJ2-1; 10 bases are shared with TRBD2. Germline V gene lookup returns CDR1 SGHRS and CDR2 YFSETQ. The CDR3 runs to 24 residues. V trimming: 1 base; J trimming: 0 bases; junction bases outside the gene matches: 25. In DNA form, the CDR3 reads TGCGCCAGCAGCTTGCCCAACCGGGACAGTGAGGAGCGGGAGGGCTGGCTCTCCTACAATGAGCAGTTCTTC. Amino acid sequence: CASSLPNRDSEEREGWLSYNEQFF.

The J gene is TRBJ1-1, the V gene TRBV5-4, with 10 bases fitting TRBD1. Trimming removed 0 bases from V and 5 bases from J; junction bases left unmatched: 10. Germline CDR1 is SGHNT and CDR2 is YYREEE (reference sequence). The CDR3 covers 17 residues. CDR3 in amino acids: CASSLGDRGRLGTEAFF. DNA of the CDR3: TGTGCCAGCAGCTTGGGTGACAGGGGGCGTCTCGGGACTGAAGCTTTCTTT.

The chain joins TRBV9 to TRBJ1-3; 9 nucleotides match TRBD1. The trim removed 5 bases at V and 2 bases at J, leaving 2 bases unmatched. The CDR3 is made up of 14 amino acids. The germline V gene has CDR1 SGDLS and CDR2 YYNGEE. The CDR3 DNA sequence: TGTGCCAGCAGTGGGGACAGGGCTGGAAACACCATATATTTT. It is translated as CASSGDRAGNTIYF.

This clone was counted a few times. The chain joins TRBV18 to TRBJ2-2; TRBD2 aligns across 8 bases. CDR3 length: 16 residues. J was trimmed by 4 bases and V by 6 bases; bases with no gene match: 10. Germline CDR1 and CDR2: KGHSH and LQKENI. The CDR3 loop is CASSSAGGASTGELFF. CDR3 sequence (DNA): TGTGCCAGCTCGTCGGCGGGGGGCGCAAGCACCGGGGAGCTGTTTTTT.

The gene calls are TRBV2 and TRBJ1-4; D perhaps matches TRBD1 (6 bases). CDR3 size: 15 residues. CDR1 is SNHLY, CDR2 FYNNEI, per germline. V lost 7 bases to trimming and J lost 7 bases, with 19 bases between them. The CDR3 DNA reads as TGTGCCAGCAACAAGAAGGGGGGGGTCGGTGAAAAACTGTTTTTT. Its protein is CASNKKGGVGEKLFF.

The rearrangement links TRBV7-2 to TRBJ1-5; 10 bases fit TRBD1. In germline, CDR1 is SGHTA, CDR2 FQGNSA. After removal of 1 base from V and 5 bases from J, the junction contained 2 bases not matched to a gene. The CDR3 length is 15 residues. CDR3 region: CASSLGQGAYQPQHF. CDR3 in DNA: TGTGCCAGCAGCTTAGGACAGGGGGCTTATCAGCCCCAGCATTTT. The full variable domain, its missing parts supplied by reference TRBV7-2 and TRBJ1-5, is GAGVSQSPSNKVTEKGKDVELRCDPISGHTALYWYRQSLGQGLEFLIYFQGNSAPDKSGLPSDRFSAERTGGSVSTLTIQRTQQEDSAVYLCASSLGQGAYQPQHFGDGTRLSIL.

The genes are TRBV2 and TRBJ2-1; D remains unclear. Looked up from germline, CDR1 is SNHLY and CDR2 is FYNNEI. The CDR3 contains 13 residues. Trimming took 6 bases from V and 3 from J, leaving 9 bases between them. This chain's CDR3 is CASRSDFYNEQFF. The CDR3 DNA reads as TGTGCCAGCAGAAGCGACTTCTACAATGAGCAGTTCTTC.

The chain couples TRBV19 to TRBJ2-7, with TRBD2 identical over 7 bases. The CDR3 is made up of 13 amino acids. Germline CDR1 LNHDA, CDR2 SQIVND (reference sequence). After removal of 5 bases from V and 2 bases from J, the junction contained 3 bases not matched to a gene. In DNA form, the CDR3 reads TGTGCCAGTAGTCAGCGGGATACCTACGAGCAGTACTTC. Translated: CASSQRDTYEQYF. The full variable domain, with the rest looked up from reference TRBV19 and TRBJ2-7, is DGGITQSPKYLFRKEGQNVTLSCEQNLNHDAMYWYRQDPGQGLRLIYYSQIVNDFQKGDIAEGYSVSREKKESFPLTVTSAQKNPTAFYLCASSQRDTYEQYFGPGTRLTVT.

The V gene is TRBV11-2, the J gene TRBJ2-7; a possible D gene is TRBD1 (6 bases). The germline V gene encodes CDR1 SGHAT and CDR2 FQNNGV. The CDR3 length is 14 residues. V was pared by 5 bases and J by 2 bases, with 13 bases between. The CDR3 is CASSRTVLTYEQYF. Here the CDR3 DNA reads TGTGCCAGCAGCCGGACAGTGCTAACCTACGAGCAGTACTTC.

This chain uses TRBV28 with TRBJ1-1; 7 nucleotides agree with TRBD1. The V segment lost 6 bases and the J segment 0 bases; nucleotides outside the gene matches: 4. Germline V gene data show CDR1 as MDHEN and CDR2 as SYDVKM. The CDR3 is made up of 14 amino acids. CDR3 sequence reads: CASSRQGLNTEAFF. The CDR3 DNA follows: TGTGCCAGCAGCCGACAGGGACTGAACACTGAAGCTTTCTTT.

The chain combines TRBV2 with TRBJ2-7, with TRBD1 matching 8 bases. After removal of 6 bases from V and 5 bases from J, the junction contained 9 bases not matched to a gene. This CDR3 region has 14 residues. The V gene's germline CDR1 is SNHLY and CDR2 FYNNEI. Here the CDR3 reads CASRETGDSNEQYF. The CDR3 nucleotides are TGTGCCAGCAGAGAGACAGGGGACAGCAACGAGCAGTACTTC.

CDR3 sequence (DNA): TGTGCCAGCAGTGAACCAGGACTAGCGGGAGACGAGCAGTACTTC. Amino acid sequence: CASSEPGLAGDEQYF. V and J are TRBV25-1 and TRBJ2-7; 13 nucleotides agree with TRBD2. The V and J ends lost 2 bases and 5 bases, in that order; junction bases with no gene match: 3. The length of the CDR3 is 15 residues. CDR1 and CDR2 from the germline V gene are MGHDK and SYGVNS.

The chain uses TRBV4-1 and TRBJ1-1; D is possibly TRBD1 (5 bases). V shed 4 bases and J shed 0 bases, with 12 bases lying between them. The germline gives CDR1 MGHRA, CDR2 YSYEKL. The CDR3 is made up of 15 amino acids. The CDR3 DNA follows: TGCGCCAGCAGCCGGACGACAGAGATGAACACTGAAGCTTTCTTT. This translates into CASSRTTEMNTEAFF.

Points on this clone: The junction and the germline gene differ at one end; a read error may be behind it. This chain links TRBV7-9 with TRBJ2-7; D gene ambiguous. Germline V gene lookup returns CDR1 SEHNR and CDR2 FQNEAQ (reference sequence). The length of the CDR3 is 11 residues. The CDR3 loop is CSSSQNYEQYF. CDR3 coding DNA: TGTTCCAGCAGCCAGAACTACGAGCAGTACTTC.